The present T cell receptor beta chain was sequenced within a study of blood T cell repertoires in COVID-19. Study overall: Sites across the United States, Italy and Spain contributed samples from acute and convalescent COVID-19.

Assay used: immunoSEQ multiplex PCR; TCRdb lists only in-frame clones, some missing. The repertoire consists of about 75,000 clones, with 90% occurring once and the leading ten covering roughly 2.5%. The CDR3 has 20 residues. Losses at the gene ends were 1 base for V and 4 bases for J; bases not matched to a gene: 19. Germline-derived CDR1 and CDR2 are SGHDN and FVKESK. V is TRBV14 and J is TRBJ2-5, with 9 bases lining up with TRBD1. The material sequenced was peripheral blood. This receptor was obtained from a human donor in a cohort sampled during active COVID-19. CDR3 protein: CASSQAPPWDRAFMGETQYF. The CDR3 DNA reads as TGTGCCAGCAGCCAAGCCCCGCCGTGGGACAGGGCATTTATGGGAGAGACCCAGTACTTC.